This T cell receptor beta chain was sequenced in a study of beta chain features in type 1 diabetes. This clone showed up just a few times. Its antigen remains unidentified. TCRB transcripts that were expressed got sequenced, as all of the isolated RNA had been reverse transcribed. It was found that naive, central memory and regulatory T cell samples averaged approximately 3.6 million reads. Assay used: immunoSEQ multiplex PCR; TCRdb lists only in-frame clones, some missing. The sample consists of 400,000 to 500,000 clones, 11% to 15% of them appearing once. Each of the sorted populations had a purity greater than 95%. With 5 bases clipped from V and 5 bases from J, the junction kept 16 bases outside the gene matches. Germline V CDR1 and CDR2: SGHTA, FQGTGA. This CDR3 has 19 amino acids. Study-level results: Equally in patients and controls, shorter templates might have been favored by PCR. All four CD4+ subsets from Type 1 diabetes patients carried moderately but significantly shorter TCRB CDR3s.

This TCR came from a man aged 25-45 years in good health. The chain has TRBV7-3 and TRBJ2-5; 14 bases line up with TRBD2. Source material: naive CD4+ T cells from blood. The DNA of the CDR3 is TGTGCCAGCAGCGTATTATCCGGGACTAGCGGGAGTTTACAGGAGACCCAGTACTTC. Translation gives CASSVLSGTSGSLQETQYF.